A selection of T cell receptor beta chains follows, all from one sample in a study of T cells in Graves' hyperthyroidism and ophthalmopathy. TCRdb re-called the multiplex PCR reads through MiXCR, storing one row per CDR3 protein. The sample holds 500,000 or so distinct CDR3 sequences, roughly a sixth seen once. The sample was blood. Source of these receptors: a woman in her twenties or thirties with Graves' ophthalmopathy. Both conserved end residues are part of each CDR3. A D gene is named only where the DNA matches it firmly. Clone size is given for some rows only: seen once, a few or many times, or a class if the clone is expanded.

clone_size,j_call,d_call,v_call,cdr3_aa,cdr3_nt
NA,TRBJ2-5,NA,TRBV6-2/TRBV6-3,CASRQTSFPETQYF,TGTGCCAGCAGGCAGACTAGTTTCCCAGAGACCCAGTACTTC
few,TRBJ1-5,NA,TRBV3-1,CASSHRPQGQPQHF,TGTGCCAGCAGCCACCGACCGCAGGGTCAGCCCCAGCATTTT
many,TRBJ1-1,NA,TRBV28,CASSLGQGRRSEAFF,TGTGCCAGCAGTTTAGGGCAGGGAAGGCGTAGTGAAGCTTTCTTT
NA,TRBJ2-7,TRBD1,TRBV7-9,CASSLRGTETEQYF,TGTGCCAGCAGCTTAAGGGGGACAGAGACAGAGCAGTACTTC
many,TRBJ1-1,NA,TRBV30,CAWSMGAGTEAFF,TGTGCCTGGAGTATGGGGGCGGGCACTGAAGCTTTCTTT
many,TRBJ2-1,NA,TRBV11-2,CASSRPLAVHEQFF,TGTGCCAGCAGCCGCCCGTTAGCAGTCCATGAGCAGTTCTTC
few,TRBJ2-1,TRBD2,TRBV4-3,CASSLSLTEGGPRNEQFF,TGCGCCAGCAGCCTTAGTCTGACCGAGGGAGGGCCTCGTAATGAGCAGTTCTTC
many,TRBJ2-1,TRBD2,TRBV29-1,CSTGGTSGSTRNEQFF,TGCAGCACTGGCGGGACTAGCGGGAGTACTAGGAATGAGCAGTTCTTC
few,TRBJ2-6,NA,TRBV4-2,CASSQAAGLSTGANVLTF,TGTGCCAGCAGCCAAGCGGCGGGACTCTCGACTGGGGCCAACGTCCTGACTTTC
once,TRBJ2-1,NA,TRBV7-9,CASSPDYLEQFF,TGTGCCAGCAGCCCGGACTACCTTGAGCAGTTCTTC
NA,TRBJ1-5,NA,TRBV6-2/TRBV6-3,CASSYDSSNQPQHF,TGTGCCAGCAGTTACGACAGCAGCAATCAGCCCCAGCATTTT